Shown below are 32 T cell receptor beta chains from a single sample sequenced in a study of cytomegalovirus exposure and HLA in healthy donors (dated by TCRdb to about 2017). Library preparation used the immunoSEQ multiplex PCR assay. A mixture of 60 forward primers for TCR Vbeta segments and 13 reverse primers for TCR Jbeta segments was used in the multiplex PCR. Entries here come from immuneACCESS through TCRdb and include only in-frame sequences with V and J called. Some clones fail to appear in such tables; in the studies checked, an unresolved V gene covers under half of the shortfall, and the cause of the remainder is unknown. In all, the sample holds 90,000 to 120,000 clones, and roughly 70% of those were seen once. Around 13% of the sample is held by the ten biggest clonotypes. Sequenced sample: PBMCs. The receptor set was obtained from a woman between 40 and 55 years old in good health and CMV-seropositive.

The rearrangement joins TRBV19 to TRBJ1-5, with TRBD1 as a possible D gene (5 bases). The CDR3 has 15 residues. CDR1 and CDR2 from the germline V gene are LNHDA and SQIVND (reference sequence). V lost 6 bases to trimming and J lost 6 bases, with 18 bases between them. The CDR3 coding sequence is TGTGCCAGTAGGAAGTGGGGGGGGTTCGGTCAGCCCCAGCATTTT. Amino acids: CASRKWGGFGQPQHF.

V and J are TRBV7-2 and TRBJ2-5; TRBD2 matches 10 bases. The V gene end was trimmed by 5 bases and the J gene end by 7 bases; junction bases not matched to a gene: 13. CDR1 and CDR2 (germline): SGHTA, FQGNSA. This CDR3 is 16 amino acids long. As DNA, the CDR3 is TGTGCCAGCAGCCCCCGTCTCCCTAGCGGGGGAGGGACCCAGTACTTC. Encoded protein: CASSPRLPSGGGTQYF.

This clone came up once. The rearrangement links TRBV9 to TRBJ2-3; TRBD2 aligns across 9 bases. Trimming at V came to 2 bases and at J to 4 bases, leaving 2 bases not matched to a gene. This CDR3 has 14 amino acids. The germline gives CDR1 SGDLS, CDR2 YYNGEE. CDR3 bases: TGTGCCAGCAGCGTCATAGCGGGGGCAGATACGCAGTATTTT. This encodes CASSVIAGADTQYF. Full variable domain (remainder filled in from reference TRBV9 and TRBJ2-3): DSGVTQTPKHLITATGQRVTLRCSPRSGDLSVYWYQQSLDQGLQFLIQYYNGEERAKGNILERFSAQQFPDLHSELNLSSLELGDSALYFCASSVIAGADTQYFGPGTRLTVL.

This rearrangement joins TRBV5-1 to TRBJ2-5, with 7 bases that match TRBD1. V lost 4 bases, J lost 5 bases, and 5 bases stayed unmatched. CDR1 SGHRS and CDR2 YFSETQ come from the germline V gene. This CDR3 has 13 residues. CDR3 amino acids: CASSRQGDETQYF. The CDR3 bases are TGCGCCAGCAGCCGACAGGGAGATGAGACCCAGTACTTC.

V and J are TRBV25-1 and TRBJ1-1, with 7 bases identical to TRBD1. Looked up from germline, CDR1 is MGHDK and CDR2 is SYGVNS. With 4 bases clipped from V and 5 bases from J, the junction kept 7 bases outside the gene matches. The CDR3 totals 14 residues. The CDR3 DNA reads as TGTGCCAGCAGTGGTAGAACAGGGGTAACTGAAGCTTTCTTT. The encoded protein is CASSGRTGVTEAFF.

The rearrangement links TRBV12-5 to TRBJ1-3; D remains unclear. V dropped 7 bases and J dropped 0 bases, with 4 bases sitting between them. Germline CDR1 is LGHNT and CDR2 is FRNRAP. This CDR3 comprises 12 residues. The CDR3 DNA follows: TGTGCTAGTGCGTTCTCTGGAAACACCATATATTTT. Its protein is CASAFSGNTIYF.

The chain joins TRBV4-3 to TRBJ2-7; the D gene is possibly TRBD2 (5 bases). V was cut by 0 bases and J by 7 bases, with 13 bases left in between. This CDR3 region has 14 residues. Germline-derived CDR1 and CDR2 are LGHNA and YSLEER. The CDR3 bases are TGCGCCAGCAGCCAAGATAGCCGGGGAAAGGAGCAGTACTTC. It codes for CASSQDSRGKEQYF.

About this clone: The same CDR3 arises from other DNA sequences in this sample as well. Here the CDR3 DNA reads TGCGCCAGCAGCTTGGGGGACAGCTCCTACGAGCAGTACTTC. It translates to CASSLGDSSYEQYF. J is TRBJ2-7 and V is TRBV5-1, with 7 positions matching TRBD1. Germline assignment: CDR1 SGHRS and CDR2 YFSETQ. CDR3 length: 14 amino acids. Trimming took 0 bases from V and 0 from J; bases not matched to a gene: 0.

This clone has just a few counts. J is TRBJ1-2 and V is TRBV6-5, with 8 bases fitting TRBD1. After removal of 2 bases from V and 4 bases from J, the junction contained 6 bases not matched to a gene. This CDR3 spans 15 amino acids. Germline V lookup: CDR1 MNHEY, CDR2 SVGAGI. CDR3 protein: CASSYRGQGSYGYTF. For the CDR3, the DNA is TGTGCCAGCAGTTACCGAGGACAGGGTAGCTATGGCTACACCTTC.

V and J are TRBV4-1 and TRBJ2-2; TRBD2 matches 7 bases. Looked up from germline, CDR1 is MGHRA and CDR2 is YSYEKL. This CDR3 region has 15 residues. J gave up 2 bases and V 6 bases, and 6 bases lay outside the gene matches. The CDR3 DNA reads as TGCGCCAGCAGGGGTGCGGGGGTAAACACCGGGGAGCTGTTTTTT. Amino acids: CASRGAGVNTGELFF.

The chain carries TRBV19 and TRBJ1-2; 7 bases fit TRBD1. The CDR3 spans 13 residues. Germline lookup yields CDR1 LNHDA and CDR2 SQIVND (reference sequence). Trimming removed 6 bases from V and 3 bases from J; junction bases left unmatched: 4. CDR3 in DNA: TGTGCCAGTAGCTCGGGACAGCACTATGGCTACACCTTC. It is translated as CASSSGQHYGYTF.

This clone was detected a few times. This chain connects TRBV18 to TRBJ1-4; 11 bases fit TRBD1. Germline values: CDR1 KGHSH, CDR2 LQKENI. The CDR3 spans 14 residues. Losses at the gene ends were 4 bases for V and 8 bases for J; bases not matched to a gene: 3. CDR3 nucleotide sequence: TGTGCCAGCTCACTGGGACAGGGGGAAGAAAAACTGTTTTTT. Its translation: CASSLGQGEEKLFF.

This clone was detected only a few times. V gene TRBV6-6 combines with J gene TRBJ1-6, with no clear D. Trimming removed 5 bases at V and 7 bases at J, with 9 bases between. The CDR3 runs to 13 residues. Germline V gives CDR1 MNHNY, CDR2 SVGAGI (reference sequence). The CDR3 loop reads CASSPVSNSPLHF. DNA for the CDR3: TGTGCCAGCAGTCCTGTCTCCAATTCACCCCTCCACTTT.

The gene calls are TRBV4-3 and TRBJ1-1, with D uncertain. CDR3 size: 15 residues. Germline V gene sequence: CDR1 LGHNA, CDR2 YSLEER. Trimming removed 0 bases at V and 2 bases at J, with 10 bases between. The CDR3 here is CASSQDLRENTEAFF. The DNA of the CDR3 is TGCGCCAGCAGCCAAGATCTGCGGGAAAACACTGAAGCTTTCTTT.

V and J are TRBV19 and TRBJ1-2; D unresolved. Trimming took 5 bases from V and 8 from J, leaving 15 bases between them. The CDR3 covers 13 residues. Germline V gene lookup returns CDR1 LNHDA and CDR2 SQIVND (reference sequence). The CDR3 bases are TGTGCCAGTAGTTCTAGGACTTTATCCGGCTACACCTTC. Its translation: CASSSRTLSGYTF.

This chain joins TRBV4-1 and TRBJ2-5; D is ambiguous. With 4 bases removed from V and 4 bases from J, the gap between germline ends came to 7 bases. CDR1 and CDR2 from the germline V gene are MGHRA and YSYEKL. The CDR3 loop spans 12 amino acids. In nucleotides, the CDR3 is TGCGCCAGCAGCCTTGGCCGAGAGACCCAGTACTTC. It is translated as CASSLGRETQYF.

The chain links TRBV6-5 to TRBJ2-3; D is perhaps TRBD2 (6 bases). Trimming left V 0 bases short and J 4 bases short, with 11 bases between. CDR1 is MNHEY and CDR2 is SVGAGI in the germline V gene. The CDR3 covers 15 residues. The CDR3 DNA is TGTGCCAGCAGTTACTCGTTCAGGGAGGCAGATACGCAGTATTTT. Translation gives CASSYSFREADTQYF.

The V call is TRBV4-1, the J call TRBJ2-2, with 7 bases matching TRBD2. The junction had 12 bases not matched to a gene; V was cut back by 3 bases and J by 5 bases. CDR1 is MGHRA, CDR2 YSYEKL, per germline. The CDR3 totals 17 residues. In DNA form, the CDR3 reads TGCGCCAGCAGCCATCCGAGGCGGCTGGGGGGGACCGGGGAGCTGTTTTTT. This sequence encodes CASSHPRRLGGTGELFF.

The chain combines TRBV5-1 with TRBJ2-1; possibly TRBD1 for D (5 bases). Trimming pared 2 bases from V and 5 bases from J, leaving 11 bases between. This CDR3 is 14 amino acids long. Germline lookup yields CDR1 SGHRS and CDR2 YFSETQ. The CDR3 region is CASSFPGLNNEQFF. The CDR3 coding sequence is TGCGCCAGCAGCTTTCCAGGGCTCAACAATGAGCAGTTCTTC.

The CDR3 here is CASGLPGGTQPQHF. The CDR3 coding sequence is TGTGCTAGTGGGCTGCCGGGGGGCACTCAGCCCCAGCATTTT. This chain joins TRBV12-5 and TRBJ1-5, with D perhaps matching TRBD1 (6 bases). The CDR3 has 14 amino acids. V gave up 6 bases and J gave up 6 bases, with 15 bases separating them. Germline V lookup: CDR1 LGHNT, CDR2 FRNRAP.

This sequence joins TRBV30 and TRBJ1-3; possibly TRBD1 for D (5 bases). The CDR3 runs 13 residues. The germline gives CDR1 GTSNPN, CDR2 SVGIG (reference sequence). The V end lost 0 bases, the J end lost 8 bases, and 11 bases lay between the germline ends. The CDR3, as DNA: TGTGCCTGGAGTGTACTTCAGGGCTACACCATATATTTT. Translating gives CAWSVLQGYTIYF.

Here the CDR3 DNA reads TGTGCCAGCAGCTTAAGTTTAGAGAACACTGAAGCTTTCTTT. Protein sequence: CASSLSLENTEAFF. This chain links TRBV7-8 with TRBJ1-1; D gene ambiguous. The V end was cut by 2 bases, the J end by 1 base, with 8 bases between. The V gene's germline CDR1 is SGHVS and CDR2 FQNEAQ. This CDR3 contains 14 residues.

The chain couples TRBV5-1 to TRBJ2-6; D not resolved. The ends were cut back, 2 bases at V and 1 base at J, with 7 bases in the middle. CDR1 and CDR2 (germline): SGHRS, YFSETQ. This CDR3 is built from 15 residues. CDR3 bases: TGCGCCAGCAGCTTTGCGCTTTCTGGGGCCAACGTCCTGACTTTC. Translation: CASSFALSGANVLTF.

The chain joins TRBV5-1 to TRBJ1-1; TRBD1 matches at 7 bases. The CDR3 totals 14 residues. CDR1 and CDR2 (germline): SGHRS, YFSETQ. V shed 2 bases, J shed 6 bases, and the junction held 7 bases outside the gene matches. CDR3 residues: CASSFDRALSEAFF. CDR3 nucleotides: TGCGCCAGCAGCTTTGACAGGGCCCTATCTGAAGCTTTCTTT. Together with reference TRBV5-1 and TRBJ1-1, the CDR3 gives the full variable domain: KAGVTQTPRYLIKTRGQQVTLSCSPISGHRSVSWYQQTPGQGLQFLFEYFSETQRNKGNFPGRFSGRQFSNSRSEMNVSTLELGDSALYLCASSFDRALSEAFFGQGTRLTVV.

J is TRBJ1-4 and V is TRBV15; maybe TRBD1 (6 bases). Trimming took 1 base from V and 7 from J, leaving 13 bases between them. The CDR3 contains 15 residues. Germline assignment: CDR1 LNHNV and CDR2 YYDKDF (reference sequence). The CDR3 region has the DNA TGTGCCACCAGCAGAGTGGGGGGGCCGGGTGAAAAACTGTTTTTT. Its protein is CATSRVGGPGEKLFF.

The rearrangement joins TRBV6-5 to TRBJ2-1, with D perhaps matching TRBD1 (6 bases). Germline CDR1 and CDR2: MNHEY and SVGAGI. CDR3 size: 14 residues. The V end was cut by 6 bases, the J end by 9 bases, with 18 bases between. The CDR3 DNA reads as TGTGCCAGCAGCACCGGGACACCTTTAGGTGAGCAGTTCTTC. This gives the protein CASSTGTPLGEQFF.

This sequence joins TRBV9 and TRBJ1-3; unclear D gene. The CDR3 is 14 residues long. CDR1 is SGDLS and CDR2 is YYNGEE in the germline V gene. Between the trimmed V and J ends, which lost 0 bases and 0 bases, there was a span of 4 bases. Written as DNA, the CDR3 is TGTGCCAGCAGCGTAGCCAGCTCTGGAAACACCATATATTTT. Its translation: CASSVASSGNTIYF.

This clone came up a few times. This chain connects TRBV7-3 to TRBJ2-5, with TRBD1 matching over 7 bases. Losses at the gene ends were 7 bases for V and 3 bases for J; bases not matched to a gene: 11. This CDR3 contains 15 residues. Germline lookup yields CDR1 SGHTA and CDR2 FQGTGA. CDR3 protein: CASTKYGTGEETQYF. The DNA for the CDR3 is TGTGCCAGCACCAAGTATGGAACAGGGGAAGAGACCCAGTACTTC.

The chain carries TRBV5-6 and TRBJ2-2; possibly TRBD1 for D (6 bases). Germline CDR1 SGHDT, CDR2 YYEEEE. This CDR3 is built from 13 residues. The V gene lost 7 bases and the J gene lost 1 base, with 8 bases spanning the gap. The CDR3 is CASGQLNTGELFF. Written as DNA, the CDR3 is TGTGCCAGCGGACAGCTGAACACCGGGGAGCTGTTTTTT.

This clone was picked up a small number of times. The rearrangement joins TRBV2 to TRBJ2-1; 7 bases are shared with TRBD2. Trimming cost V 7 bases and J 3 bases; bases outside gene matches: 9. The CDR3 consists of 15 residues. Germline V gene data show CDR1 as SNHLY and CDR2 as FYNNEI. CDR3 coding DNA: TGTGCCAGCATAATACGTGGCGGGGGCTACAATGAGCAGTTCTTC. It specifies CASIIRGGGYNEQFF.

The gene calls are TRBV19 and TRBJ1-2; D is unclear. The V end was cut by 5 bases, the J end by 4 bases, with 11 bases between. CDR3 length equals 13 residues. CDR1 is LNHDA, CDR2 SQIVND, per germline (reference sequence). The CDR3 loop is CASSRHWSYGYTF. For the CDR3, the DNA is TGTGCCAGTAGTCGACATTGGTCCTATGGCTACACCTTC.

The rearrangement joins TRBV9 to TRBJ2-5; the match to TRBD1 covers 10 bases. Trimming at V came to 3 bases and at J to 4 bases, leaving 3 bases not matched to a gene. Germline V gene data show CDR1 as SGDLS and CDR2 as YYNGEE. The CDR3 has 14 amino acids. The CDR3 protein is CASSADRGGETQYF. For the CDR3, the DNA is TGTGCCAGCAGCGCGGACAGGGGGGGAGAGACCCAGTACTTC.